This T cell receptor beta chain was sequenced during a study of cytomegalovirus exposure and HLA in healthy donors. On the study more broadly: There were 88 million or so unique TCRs (from HLA-typed donors) in an early data release.

The CDR3 covers 13 residues. Germline CDR1 reads MDHEN; CDR2 reads SYDVKM. V gave up 7 bases and J gave up 4 bases, with 10 bases separating them. PCR employed 60 Vbeta and 13 Jbeta primers. Sequencing used immunoSEQ multiplex PCR; TCRdb keeps in-frame clones, though not all of them. The data show roughly 86,000 clones, around 66% seen once. Input material: PBMCs. The origin of this receptor is a man aged 25 to 40 in good health and CMV-seronegative. The chain uses TRBV28 and TRBJ1-4, with D uncertain. CDR3 amino acids: CASKTGINEKLFF. In nucleotides, the CDR3 is TGTGCCAGCAAGACGGGGATTAATGAAAAACTGTTTTTT.